This T cell receptor beta chain was found in a study of blood T cells in healthy people across ages. Study conclusions and caveats: Unknown CMV status may confound age-related changes in expanded clones. Diversity was higher, and naive CD4+ cells more numerous, in long-lived donors than in aged donors.

This CDR3 spans 14 amino acids. Germline lookup yields CDR1 SSHAT and CDR2 FNYEAQ (reference sequence). The V and J ends lost 7 bases and 2 bases respectively, with 14 bases between them. Through a sample-barcoded 5' primer and a J-beta primer mix, a second PCR was run for about 6 to 11 cycles. Template switching added a 12-random-nucleotide identifier to every cDNA molecule. TCRdb recomputed calls from the 5' RACE reads with MiXCR, one row per CDR3 protein. The profile covers about a million distinct CDR3 sequences, with around 54% appearing a single time and about a fifth taken by the ten largest. Donors ranged from about 6 to 90 years old and were healthy Caucasians in Russia. This clonotype was observed a handful of times. The antigen is undetermined.

This clonotype originated in a woman in her sixties or seventies in good health. The rearrangement links TRBV7-7 to TRBJ2-5; D uncertain. Specimen: blood. The CDR3 DNA follows: TGTGCCAGCAACGAGACTGGGAATCAAGAGACCCAGTACTTC. It is translated as CASNETGNQETQYF. Combining the CDR3 with reference TRBV7-7 and TRBJ2-5 gives the whole variable domain GAGVSQSPRYKVTKRGQDVTLRCDPISSHATLYWYQQALGQGPEFLTYFNYEAQPDKSGLPSDRFSAERPEGSISTLTIQRTEQRDSAMYRCASNETGNQETQYFGPGTRLLVL.